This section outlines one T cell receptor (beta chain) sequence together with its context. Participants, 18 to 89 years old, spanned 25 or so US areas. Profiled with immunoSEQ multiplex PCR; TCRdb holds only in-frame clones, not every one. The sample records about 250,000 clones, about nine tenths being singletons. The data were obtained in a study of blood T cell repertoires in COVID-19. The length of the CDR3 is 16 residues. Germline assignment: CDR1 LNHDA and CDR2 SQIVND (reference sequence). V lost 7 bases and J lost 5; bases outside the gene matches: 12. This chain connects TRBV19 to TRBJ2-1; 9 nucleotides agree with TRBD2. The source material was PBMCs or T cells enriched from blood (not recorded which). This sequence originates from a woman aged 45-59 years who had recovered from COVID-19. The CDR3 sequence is CASNLFTSGRHNEQFF. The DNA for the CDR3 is TGTGCCAGTAATCTATTTACTAGCGGGCGCCACAATGAGCAGTTCTTC.